The rows below give T cell receptor beta chains drawn from one sample of a study of cytomegalovirus exposure and HLA in healthy donors. Sequencing was performed with immunoSEQ multiplex PCR; in TCRdb, only in-frame clones are kept and a portion is missing. This sample has 200,000 to 250,000 clones, with about 80% found just once. Sample: PBMCs. Receptors originate from a girl between 10 and 17 years old in good health and CMV-seronegative. Both conserved end residues are part of each CDR3. D genes are given only for firm matches. Size tells how often a clone was seen (once, few, many) or the class of an expanded clone, and some rows leave it out.

DNA	CDR3	size	V	J	D
TGTGCCAGCAGCCTCGGACAGGCGACTGAAGCTTTCTTT	CASSLGQATEAFF	once	TRBV7-6	TRBJ1-1	TRBD1
TGTGCCAGTAGCACAGGGTTGCGGGTTACCGGGGAGCTGTTTTTT	CASSTGLRVTGELFF	-	TRBV19	TRBJ2-2	-
TGTGCCAGCGCAGACTGGTCCTACAATGAGCAGTTCTTC	CASADWSYNEQFF	-	TRBV19	TRBJ2-1	-
TGTGCCACCAGCAGAGAAGGGGTATTCGGGACTAGACGACAAGTCACCCAGTACTTC	CATSREGVFGTRRQVTQYF	once	TRBV15	TRBJ2-5	TRBD2
TGTGCCAGCAGCTCATCAGATAGCGGGGAAGAGAACAATGAGCAGTTCTTC	CASSSSDSGEENNEQFF	-	TRBV7-6	TRBJ2-1	TRBD2
TGTGCCACCTACAGGGGGTTTGGCTACGAGCAGTACTTC	CATYRGFGYEQYF	-	TRBV6-1	TRBJ2-7	TRBD1
TGCGCCAGCAGCTTTGGTTTGCTAGCGGGAGCCCAAGAGGCCCAGTACTTC	CASSFGLLAGAQEAQYF	-	TRBV5-1	TRBJ2-5	TRBD2
TGTGCCAGCAGTCTGCATACAGGGAGCTCCTACAATGAGCAGTTCTTC	CASSLHTGSSYNEQFF	-	TRBV28	TRBJ2-1	-
TGTGCCAGCAGTCCGGCTAGCGGGAGGAGATACGAGCAGTACTTC	CASSPASGRRYEQYF	once	TRBV28	TRBJ2-7	TRBD2
TGTGCCTGGAGCCTCCCCTTCTCGGAGTGGTATGGCTACACCTTC	CAWSLPFSEWYGYTF	-	TRBV30	TRBJ1-2	-
TGTGCCAGCTCCACCGCAGGGACTAGCTCCTACGAGCAGTACTTC	CASSTAGTSSYEQYF	-	TRBV18	TRBJ2-7	TRBD2
TGTGCCAGTAGTAGGCAGAGCACAGATACGCAGTATTTT	CASSRQSTDTQYF	-	TRBV19	TRBJ2-3	-
TGTGCCACAGGCAGGGGGCAGAACACTGAAGCTTTCTTT	CATGRGQNTEAFF	few	TRBV27	TRBJ1-1	TRBD1
TGTGCCAGCAGCTTAGGACCCTGGGGCTTGAACACTGAAGCTTTCTTT	CASSLGPWGLNTEAFF	many	TRBV7-8	TRBJ1-1	-
TGTGCCAGTAGTATCTTGGGGGGAATCGACAATGAGCAGTTCTTC	CASSILGGIDNEQFF	-	TRBV19	TRBJ2-1	-
TGTGCCAGCAGCTATGGACAACTCGACGAGCAGTACTTC	CASSYGQLDEQYF	-	TRBV7-9	TRBJ2-7	-
TGTGCCACCAGCAGAGATGTTTCAGGCTACGAGCAGTACTTC	CATSRDVSGYEQYF	-	TRBV15	TRBJ2-7	-
TGTGCCAGCAGTTCGACAGGGTCGACAGATACGCAGTATTTT	CASSSTGSTDTQYF	once	TRBV6-5	TRBJ2-3	TRBD1
TGTGCCAGCAGCCTAAGATGGCAGCCCCAGCATTTT	CASSLRWQPQHF	-	TRBV28	TRBJ1-5	-
TGTGCCAGCAGCTCCGCCGGGACAAACTATGGCTACACCTTC	CASSSAGTNYGYTF	few	TRBV5-6	TRBJ1-2	-
TGTGCCAGCAGTTTACGCAGCACAGATACGCGGTATTTT	CASSLRSTDTRYF	-	TRBV28	TRBJ2-3	-
TGTGCCACCAGCAGGGCCGCCCGTTTTTCCTACCAAGAGACCCAGTACTTC	CATSRAARFSYQETQYF	-	TRBV15	TRBJ2-5	-
TGTGCCAGCAGCGCGGGGGGGAAAGATGGAAAAGCTTTCTTT	CASSAGGKDGKAFF	-	TRBV6-6	TRBJ1-1	-
TGTGCCAGCAGCCGAGTCCTCTCAGGGTTAGGCGCCTACGAGCAGTACTTC	CASSRVLSGLGAYEQYF	-	TRBV11-2	TRBJ2-7	-
TGTGCCAGCAGTTTGGGCGGGGCTACTTACAATGAGCAGTTCTTC	CASSLGGATYNEQFF	-	TRBV28	TRBJ2-1	-
TGTGCCTGGAGCCGTAGACAGGGACGATCCTACAATGAGCAGTTCTTC	CAWSRRQGRSYNEQFF	-	TRBV30	TRBJ2-1	TRBD1
TGCGCCAGCAGCCAAGATCAGGGGGGCCCCAGAACTGAAGCTTTCTTT	CASSQDQGGPRTEAFF	few	TRBV4-1	TRBJ1-1	TRBD1
TGCGCCAGCAGCTTGGAGACACCGGAGGGGGGGGATGAGCAGTTCTTC	CASSLETPEGGDEQFF	-	TRBV5-1	TRBJ2-1	-
TGTGCCACCAGCAGAGGACAGGACAGCGTGAACACTGAAGCTTTCTTT	CATSRGQDSVNTEAFF	-	TRBV15	TRBJ1-1	-
TGTGCCAGCAGTGACCGGGACAGGGGTCCGCCTGGCTACACCTTC	CASSDRDRGPPGYTF	-	TRBV27	TRBJ1-2	TRBD1
TGCGCCAGCAGCTTGTTAAGCGGGAAATCCGAGCAGTACTTC	CASSLLSGKSEQYF	-	TRBV5-1	TRBJ2-7	TRBD2
TGTGCCAGCGGGACAGACGCAACTAATGAAAAACTGTTTTTT	CASGTDATNEKLFF	-	TRBV28	TRBJ1-4	TRBD1
TGTGCCAGTAAACAACGAAGGGGGAACACTGAAGCCTTCTTT	CASKQRRGNTEAFF	-	TRBV19	TRBJ1-1	-
TGTGCCAGCAGTTTATACCAGGGTCCGAGGCCCACGGATGCCGAGCAGTACTTC	CASSLYQGPRPTDAEQYF	few	TRBV28	TRBJ2-7	-
TGTGCCAGCAGTGACGACGCCAGGGGCCGGGCTAACTATGGCTACACCTTC	CASSDDARGRANYGYTF	-	TRBV6-4	TRBJ1-2	-
TGTGCCACCAGCAGAGAAGCGGAACCCTACAATGAGCAGTTCTTC	CATSREAEPYNEQFF	few	TRBV15	TRBJ2-1	-
TGCGCCAGCAGCCTCCGGACAGCTAGCAATCAGCCCCAGCATTTT	CASSLRTASNQPQHF	-	TRBV4-1	TRBJ1-5	-
TGTGCCAGTAGGCCGACAGGTAGCAATCAGCCCCAGCATTTT	CASRPTGSNQPQHF	-	TRBV19	TRBJ1-5	-
TGTGCCAGCAGCTTCCTTAGGGGGCGCTGGGAAAAACTGTTTTTT	CASSFLRGRWEKLFF	-	TRBV7-9	TRBJ1-4	TRBD1
TGTGCCAGCAGCCCCTGGGGGACTAGCGGGAGCTACGAGCAGTACTTC	CASSPWGTSGSYEQYF	-	TRBV27	TRBJ2-7	TRBD2
TGTGCCAGCAGGCAAAACCTAGACCAGTACTATGGCTACACCTTC	CASRQNLDQYYGYTF	-	TRBV27	TRBJ1-2	-
TGTGCCAGCAGCCAGATATCCTTGGGACTTAATGAAAAACTGTTTTTT	CASSQISLGLNEKLFF	-	TRBV4-2	TRBJ1-4	-
TGTGCCAGTATTGGGGACAGGGGGACGTTTAGCAATCAGCCCCAGCATTTT	CASIGDRGTFSNQPQHF	-	TRBV19	TRBJ1-5	TRBD1
TGTGCCAGTAGTATTCAGGGAAGTGGCAATCAGCCCCAGCATTTT	CASSIQGSGNQPQHF	-	TRBV19	TRBJ1-5	-
TGTGCCAGCAGCTTAGGACCGAGTAGGGGGCGGCGAGGCTACACCTTC	CASSLGPSRGRRGYTF	once	TRBV11-2	TRBJ1-2	TRBD1
TGCGCCAGCAGCTTGGGGACAGTGAACACTGAAGCTTTCTTT	CASSLGTVNTEAFF	-	TRBV5-1	TRBJ1-1	-
TGTGCCAGCAGCTGGGACAGGGGAAATGAAAAACTGTTTTTT	CASSWDRGNEKLFF	-	TRBV7-2	TRBJ1-4	TRBD1
TGTGCCAGCAGCCTAATGGGGGGGGCCGAAGAGACCCAGTACTTC	CASSLMGGAEETQYF	-	TRBV7-2	TRBJ2-5	-
TGTGCCAGCAGTGTTAACGGGACAGCTATCCCCTTCGGTCAGCCCCAGCATTTT	CASSVNGTAIPFGQPQHF	-	TRBV2	TRBJ1-5	TRBD1